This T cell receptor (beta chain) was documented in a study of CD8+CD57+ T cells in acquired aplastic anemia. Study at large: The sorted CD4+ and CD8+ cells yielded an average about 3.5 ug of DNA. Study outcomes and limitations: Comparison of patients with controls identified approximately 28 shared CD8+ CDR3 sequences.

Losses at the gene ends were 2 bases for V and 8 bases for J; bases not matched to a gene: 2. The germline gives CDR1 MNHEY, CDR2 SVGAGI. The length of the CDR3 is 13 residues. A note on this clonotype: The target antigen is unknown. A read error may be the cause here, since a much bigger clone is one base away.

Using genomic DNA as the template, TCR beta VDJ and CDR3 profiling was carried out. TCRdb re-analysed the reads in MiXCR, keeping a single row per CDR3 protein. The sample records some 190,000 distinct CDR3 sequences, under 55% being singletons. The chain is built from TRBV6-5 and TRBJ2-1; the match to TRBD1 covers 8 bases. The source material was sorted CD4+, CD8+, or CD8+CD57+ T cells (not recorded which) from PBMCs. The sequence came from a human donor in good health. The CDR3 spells CASSYLTGDEQFF. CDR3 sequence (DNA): TGTGCCAGCAGTTACCTGACAGGGGATGAGCAGTTCTTC.